The clone carrying this TCR beta chain has a handful of counts. Its antigen is unidentified. Each of the donors was a healthy bone marrow donor. V was clipped by 5 bases and J by 1 base; unmatched bases: 9. The CDR3 has 18 residues. Germline CDR1 LNHDA, CDR2 SQIVND (reference sequence). PCR used 60 Vbeta primers and 13 Jbeta primers. Assay: immunoSEQ multiplex PCR; the TCRdb copy retains only in-frame clones and omits some. The sample holds about 130,000 clones; under 85% are singletons and the top ten take roughly 4.1%. These data are taken from a study of cytomegalovirus exposure and HLA in healthy donors. Study conclusions and caveats: HLA restriction was apparent for most CMV-associated TCR beta chains in a later analysis. Presence/absence analyses assumed roughly uniform sequencing depth across donors.

The source is a woman aged 45-60 years in good health and CMV-seropositive. This rearrangement joins TRBV19 to TRBJ2-7; TRBD2 agrees at 15 bases. Input material: PBMCs. In DNA, the CDR3 is TGTGCCAGTAGTGCAAGACCGGGACTAGCGGGGGGATCCTACGAGCAGTACTTC. This encodes CASSARPGLAGGSYEQYF.